This T cell receptor beta chain was sequenced for a study of shared clonotypes between healthy human individuals. Profiling relied on immunoSEQ multiplex PCR, and the TCRdb table lists in-frame clones only, not all of them. Here the sample spans approximately 740,000 clones, about 92% being singletons. Naive CD8 cells comprised CD45RO-negative, CCR7-positively selected cells, excluding terminally differentiated effector memory CD45RA+ cells. J was trimmed by 2 bases and V by 2 bases; bases with no gene match: 10. This CDR3 has 18 residues. Looked up from germline, CDR1 is SGHVS and CDR2 is FNYEAQ. The specimen sequenced was naive CD8+ T cells sorted from blood. The TCR was taken from a man aged 25 to 40 in good health. The rearrangement links TRBV7-6 to TRBJ2-3; 10 bases map to TRBD2. CDR3 sequence (DNA): TGTGCCAGCAGCTTATTTATAACTAGCGGGGAAAACACAGATACGCAGTATTTT. It is translated as CASSLFITSGENTDTQYF.